This T cell receptor beta chain was observed in a study of beta chain features in type 1 diabetes. The sequenced template was cDNA made from the entire isolated RNA. Using immunoSEQ multiplex PCR, the repertoire was profiled, and TCRdb retains in-frame clones only, with some absent. The sample records about 620,000 clones, around a sixth being singletons. V lost 8 bases and J 3 bases, leaving 10 bases between the germline ends. The germline CDR1 and CDR2 sequences are SGHTA and FQGNSA. The CDR3 runs 12 residues. CD45RO/CCR7/CD25/CD127/CD95/CD27 sorting isolated CD4+ naive, central memory, regulatory and stem cell-like memory cells. Purity exceeding 98% was reached by all sorted populations.

The source is a man between 18 and 29 years old in good health. The V gene is TRBV7-2, the J gene TRBJ2-5, with no clear D. Sample: naive CD4+ T cells from blood. CDR3 sequence (DNA): TGTGCCAGCCGCTCAGTCAAAGAGACCCAGTACTTC. Residues: CASRSVKETQYF.